The 2 T cell receptor beta chains presented below share a single source sample, sequenced in a study of T-cell memory formation after mild COVID-19. TCRdb reprocessed the 5' RACE reads via MiXCR and lists one record per CDR3 protein. This table has over 5,500 distinct CDR3 sequences, 50% to 75% appearing once. Sequencing was carried out using PBMCs or a T cell subset sorted from them (not recorded which). These receptors all come from an adult who had mild COVID-19 (a few samples of this study predate the infection). Cell type and time point are not known.

This clonotype has just one count. The rearrangement uses TRBV7-9 and TRBJ2-7; TRBD1 matches 9 bases. There are 13 residues in the CDR3. The J segment lost 3 bases and the V segment lost 4 bases, leaving 1 base of the junction unmatched. Germline lookup yields CDR1 SEHNR and CDR2 FQNEAQ (reference sequence). CDR3 sequence reads: CASSSDRGYEQYF. The DNA for the CDR3 is TGTGCCAGCAGCTCGGACAGGGGCTACGAGCAGTACTTC.

The V gene is TRBV9, the J gene TRBJ1-2; 8 bases align to TRBD1. Germline trimming cut 4 bases from V and 3 bases from J; bases unmatched to any gene: 14. Looked up from germline, CDR1 is SGDLS and CDR2 is YYNGEE. The CDR3 is made up of 17 amino acids. CDR3 bases: TGTGCCAGCAGCCCGCACCCCCTTCCGGGACAGGACTATGGCTACACCTTC. It codes for CASSPHPLPGQDYGYTF.